One sample yielded the 29 T cell receptor beta chains listed below, sequenced in a study of cytomegalovirus exposure and HLA in healthy donors. The protocol was immunoSEQ multiplex PCR, while the TCRdb copy is restricted to in-frame clones and leaves out a portion. The data hold some 200,000 clones, with 90% to 95% observed a single time. Sequenced material: PBMCs. Source of these receptors: a young woman in good health and CMV-seronegative.

V usage is TRBV5-1 and J usage is TRBJ1-1; no firm D call. The CDR3 length is 13 residues. The V gene lost 4 bases and the J gene lost 0 bases, with 7 bases spanning the gap. CDR1 is SGHRS and CDR2 is YFSETQ in the germline V gene. This CDR3 reads CASSEALNTEAFF. CDR3 in DNA: TGCGCCAGCAGCGAAGCTTTGAACACTGAAGCTTTCTTT.

The rearrangement uses TRBV30 and TRBJ1-4, with D hard to call. Germline V gene sequence: CDR1 GTSNPN, CDR2 SVGIG (reference sequence). Trimming pared 7 bases from V and 7 bases from J, leaving 10 bases between. The CDR3 runs 11 residues. The CDR3 DNA reads TGTGCCTCTCAGGCCGTTGAAAAACTGTTTTTT. The encoded protein is CASQAVEKLFF.

The V call is TRBV27, the J call TRBJ2-7; D remains ambiguous. The CDR3 has 13 residues. The germline V and J ends were trimmed by 3 bases and 2 bases, with 8 bases remaining between them. The germline gives CDR1 MNHEY, CDR2 SMNVEV (reference sequence). CDR3 nucleotides: TGTGCCAGCAGTTTTACGGTGGCCTACGAGCAGTACTTC. This sequence encodes CASSFTVAYEQYF.

This clone occurred once. The rearrangement links TRBV5-1 to TRBJ1-1; D not resolved. The CDR3 spans 13 residues. V dropped 5 bases and J dropped 2 bases, with 10 bases sitting between them. Per germline, CDR1 SGHRS and CDR2 YFSETQ. This chain's CDR3 is CASSSTANTEAFF. CDR3 DNA: TGCGCCAGCAGTAGCACGGCCAACACTGAAGCTTTCTTT.

The chain has TRBV29-1 and TRBJ1-2, with D tentatively TRBD1 (5 bases). This CDR3 is built from 14 residues. Trimming left V 4 bases short and J 2 bases short, with 14 bases between. In germline, CDR1 is SQVTM, CDR2 ANQGSEA. The CDR3 sequence: CSVGDRQTNYGYTF. The CDR3 DNA is TGCAGCGTTGGGGATAGACAGACCAACTATGGCTACACCTTC.

The table lists this clone with a count of one. The V and J genes are TRBV7-7 and TRBJ1-5; D ambiguous. Trimming cost V 4 bases and J 3 bases, with 7 bases left between them. The CDR3 loop spans 13 amino acids. The germline V gene encodes CDR1 SSHAT and CDR2 FNYEAQ (reference sequence). CDR3 coding DNA: TGTGCCAGCAGCTCTCTCCCCAATCAGCCCCAGCATTTT. It codes for CASSSLPNQPQHF.

This sequence joins TRBV27 and TRBJ1-5; 8 bases map to TRBD1. Germline V lookup: CDR1 MNHEY, CDR2 SMNVEV (reference sequence). The J segment lost 2 bases and the V segment lost 5 bases, leaving 11 bases of the junction unmatched. There are 17 residues in the CDR3. CDR3 in amino acids: CASSILSGTGGNQPQHF. CDR3 in DNA: TGTGCCAGCAGTATCCTATCCGGGACAGGCGGCAATCAGCCCCAGCATTTT.

CDR3 protein: CASSIAGQTNYGYTF. CDR3 DNA: TGTGCCAGTAGTATAGCTGGACAGACTAACTATGGCTACACCTTC. The chain carries TRBV19 and TRBJ1-2; maybe TRBD1 (6 bases). This CDR3 spans 15 amino acids. CDR1 and CDR2 from the germline V gene are LNHDA and SQIVND (reference sequence). Trimming stripped 1 base from V and 0 bases from J, with 9 bases between.

The genes are TRBV15 and TRBJ1-1, with D tentatively TRBD1 (5 bases). This CDR3 region has 14 residues. Trimming took off 1 base at V and 4 bases at J, with 10 bases between the two ends. Per germline, CDR1 LNHNV and CDR2 YYDKDF (reference sequence). In DNA form, the CDR3 reads TGTGCCACCAGCAGAGGGGGGGGTGGCACTGAAGCTTTCTTT. It encodes CATSRGGGGTEAFF. Drawing the rest from reference TRBV15 and TRBJ1-1, the complete variable domain is DAMVIQNPRYQVTQFGKPVTLSCSQTLNHNVMYWYQQKSSQAPKLLFHYYDKDFNNEADTPDNFQSRRPNTSFCFLDIRSPGLGDTAMYLCATSRGGGGTEAFFGQGTRLTVV.

The chain joins TRBV13 to TRBJ2-2, with D unresolved. The germline V and J ends were trimmed by 2 bases and 0 bases, with 16 bases remaining between them. The length of the CDR3 is 18 residues. CDR1 is PRHDT and CDR2 is FYEKMQ in the germline V gene (reference sequence). CDR3 in amino acids: CASSLLPLRSSNTGELFF. In nucleotides, the CDR3 is TGTGCCAGCAGCTTACTGCCATTACGGTCCTCGAACACCGGGGAGCTGTTTTTT.

The chain has TRBV27 and TRBJ2-3, with 9 bases fitting TRBD1. After removal of 5 bases from V and 0 bases from J, the junction contained 9 bases not matched to a gene. The germline CDR1 and CDR2 sequences are MNHEY and SMNVEV (reference sequence). The CDR3 covers 17 residues. CDR3 loop: CASSPGTGRTSTDTQYF. The CDR3 region has the DNA TGTGCCAGCAGTCCTGGGACAGGGAGAACTAGCACAGATACGCAGTATTTT.

This clone was seen just once. Other DNA sequences in the sample encode the same CDR3. The chain carries TRBV27 and TRBJ2-7; 7 bases fit TRBD1. Germline-derived CDR1 and CDR2 are MNHEY and SMNVEV (reference sequence). Trimming took 2 bases from V and 0 from J; bases not matched to a gene: 1. This CDR3 region has 14 residues. The DNA of the CDR3 is TGTGCCAGCAGTTTAGGGACAGCCTCCTACGAGCAGTACTTC. It yields the protein CASSLGTASYEQYF.

The chain carries TRBV2 and TRBJ1-2; possibly TRBD1 for D (6 bases). Germline lookup yields CDR1 SNHLY and CDR2 FYNNEI. V was shortened by 4 bases and J by 4 bases, with 10 bases between the two germline ends. The CDR3 extends over 13 amino acids. The DNA of the CDR3 is TGTGCCAGCAGTGGGACAGTATTCTATGGCTACACCTTC. Translated: CASSGTVFYGYTF.

DNA for the CDR3: TGTGCCAGCAGCTATACGCTGGGACAAGTCAACGAGCAGTACTTC. It encodes CASSYTLGQVNEQYF. V usage is TRBV27 and J usage is TRBJ2-7; D might be TRBD1 (6 bases). V lost 6 bases and J 5 bases, leaving 20 bases between the germline ends. CDR1 and CDR2 (germline): MNHEY, SMNVEV (reference sequence). The CDR3 spans 15 residues.

The chain is built from TRBV7-9 and TRBJ1-5; the match to TRBD1 covers 10 bases. CDR3 length: 16 residues. V lost 1 base, J lost 4 bases, and 4 bases stayed unmatched. Germline V gene sequence: CDR1 SEHNR, CDR2 FQNEAQ (reference sequence). Here the CDR3 reads CASSLVPGQGNQPQHF. In nucleotides, the CDR3 is TGTGCCAGCAGCTTAGTCCCGGGACAGGGGAATCAGCCCCAGCATTTT.

The chain has TRBV27 and TRBJ2-1; unclear D gene. Trimming stripped 3 bases from V and 3 bases from J, with 12 bases between. The CDR3 runs 15 residues. Germline V gene sequence: CDR1 MNHEY, CDR2 SMNVEV (reference sequence). The CDR3 DNA reads TGTGCCAGCAGTTTTGACTCCCCGGGCTACAATGAGCAGTTCTTC. Amino acids: CASSFDSPGYNEQFF.

The rearrangement links TRBV11-2 to TRBJ2-2; 11 bases align to TRBD2. The CDR3 runs 16 residues. J was trimmed by 6 bases and V by 5 bases; bases with no gene match: 8. Germline-derived CDR1 and CDR2 are SGHAT and FQNNGV. CDR3 nucleotides: TGTGCCAGCAGCCTCTTGACTAGCGGGATGGCCGGGGAGCTGTTTTTT. Translating it yields CASSLLTSGMAGELFF.

The gene calls are TRBV2 and TRBJ1-1; 8 bases agree with TRBD1. Trimming removed 8 bases from V and 8 bases from J; junction bases left unmatched: 10. The CDR3 has 13 residues. The germline CDR1 and CDR2 sequences are SNHLY and FYNNEI. The DNA for the CDR3 is TGTGCCAGCCCCCCAGACCCAGGGGGCGAAGCTTTCTTT. Translation: CASPPDPGGEAFF.

This rearrangement joins TRBV5-4 to TRBJ1-2, with a tentative D call TRBD1 (5 bases). This CDR3 is built from 13 residues. Trimming stripped 2 bases from V and 4 bases from J, with 9 bases between. The germline CDR1 and CDR2 sequences are SGHNT and YYREEE (reference sequence). CDR3 residues: CASSFIGGYGYTF. In DNA, the CDR3 is TGTGCCAGCAGCTTTATCGGGGGCTATGGCTACACCTTC.

The rearrangement joins TRBV6-1 to TRBJ2-2; perhaps TRBD1 as D (6 bases). Trimming left V 5 bases short and J 4 bases short, with 14 bases between. Germline lookup yields CDR1 MNHNS and CDR2 SASEGT. This CDR3 is built from 15 residues. CDR3 sequence reads: CASSLWTDLTGELFF. The DNA of the CDR3 is TGTGCCAGCAGTCTCTGGACAGATCTCACCGGGGAGCTGTTTTTT.

The rearrangement uses TRBV19 and TRBJ2-2; a possible D gene is TRBD2 (7 bases). Germline assignment: CDR1 LNHDA and CDR2 SQIVND (reference sequence). The CDR3 has 19 residues. The germline V and J ends were trimmed by 4 bases and 5 bases, with 26 bases remaining between them. The CDR3 DNA reads TGTGCCAGTAGTACTCCCGCGGGGGCGGGAATGACGCGAACCGGGGAGCTGTTTTTT. Translation gives CASSTPAGAGMTRTGELFF.

The rearrangement uses TRBV4-1 and TRBJ2-3; D is uncertain. Germline loops: CDR1 MGHRA, CDR2 YSYEKL. This CDR3 spans 13 amino acids. The V and J ends lost 4 bases and 0 bases respectively, with 5 bases between them. DNA for the CDR3: TGCGCCAGCAGCCCCGGTAGCACAGATACGCAGTATTTT. It specifies CASSPGSTDTQYF.

This clone was counted a single time. The chain is built from TRBV11-2 and TRBJ1-2; D not certain. The germline gives CDR1 SGHAT, CDR2 FQNNGV. CDR3 length: 14 residues. Trimming took off 0 bases at V and 4 bases at J, with 9 bases between the two ends. The CDR3 is CASSLDSGPYGYTF. In DNA, the CDR3 is TGTGCCAGCAGCTTAGACTCAGGCCCCTATGGCTACACCTTC.

The chain employs TRBV6-4 and TRBJ1-2; 9 bases line up with TRBD1. V dropped 0 bases and J dropped 8; count of bases not matched to a gene: 10. This CDR3 has 16 amino acids. From germline, CDR1 is MRHNA and CDR2 SNTAGT. The CDR3 region is CASSDSPGQGSKGYTF. The CDR3 DNA is TGTGCCAGCAGTGACTCTCCCGGACAGGGGTCTAAAGGCTACACCTTC.

This rearrangement joins TRBV11-2 to TRBJ1-1, with 8 bases lining up with TRBD1. Germline CDR1 is SGHAT and CDR2 is FQNNGV. This CDR3 is built from 15 residues. Trimming removed 1 base from V and 7 bases from J; junction bases left unmatched: 8. CDR3 region: CASSLVPQGASEAFF. In nucleotides, the CDR3 is TGTGCCAGCAGCTTAGTACCGCAGGGGGCCAGTGAAGCTTTCTTT.

The V and J genes are TRBV7-6 and TRBJ2-1, with D unresolved. Germline V gene data show CDR1 as SGHVS and CDR2 as FNYEAQ. The length of the CDR3 is 13 residues. V was clipped by 0 bases and J by 8 bases, with 8 bases between them. The CDR3 sequence: CASSLASVYEQFF. CDR3 sequence (DNA): TGTGCCAGCAGCTTAGCGTCAGTGTATGAGCAGTTCTTC.

Here the CDR3 DNA reads TGTGCCAGCAGTGAATGGCTAGCAGGCGATGAGCAGTTCTTC. Amino acid sequence: CASSEWLAGDEQFF. This chain uses TRBV2 with TRBJ2-1; D possibly corresponds to TRBD2 (5 bases). Looked up from germline, CDR1 is SNHLY and CDR2 is FYNNEI. The V end lost 2 bases, the J end lost 8 bases, and 13 bases lay between the germline ends. The CDR3 totals 14 residues.

V usage is TRBV19 and J usage is TRBJ1-1, with TRBD1 matching over 12 bases. The CDR3 length is 17 residues. Germline values: CDR1 LNHDA, CDR2 SQIVND (reference sequence). V was clipped by 5 bases and J by 5 bases; unmatched bases: 12. CDR3 DNA: TGTGCCAGTAGTGTCTCCGGGACAGGGGGCCGTTGGACTGAAGCTTTCTTT. It is translated as CASSVSGTGGRWTEAFF.

The V call is TRBV7-9, the J call TRBJ2-5; D gene uncertain. V dropped 2 bases and J dropped 0 bases, with 7 bases sitting between them. The CDR3 is 14 residues long. Per the germline V gene, CDR1 is SEHNR and CDR2 is FQNEAQ (reference sequence). The CDR3 here is CASSLSEYQETQYF. CDR3 nucleotides: TGTGCCAGCAGCTTATCGGAGTACCAAGAGACCCAGTACTTC.